This TCR beta chain was sequenced during a study of neurological immune-mediated disorders. Broader study findings: The multiple sclerosis repertoire cluster was not associated with any clinical or MRI feature, with the authors stating that larger cohorts are needed.

Sequencing runs each yielded over 170 million TCR-beta sequences from 15-18 subjects. Using its own MiXCR run on the 5' RACE reads, TCRdb lists one record per CDR3 protein. This table has roughly 52,000 distinct CDR3 sequences, 3% to 4% appearing once. This clonotype appeared many times. As yet, its antigen is unknown. This TCR was recovered from a man aged 55 to 69 with multiple sclerosis. The specimen was PBMCs.

CDR3 amino acids: CSTPRIRGTDTQYF. DNA for the CDR3: TGCAGTACTCCCCGTATAAGGGGCACAGATACGCAGTATTTT. V usage is TRBV20-1 and J usage is TRBJ2-3; D is uncertain. Between the trimmed V and J ends, which lost 8 bases and 1 base, there was a span of 16 bases. The germline gives CDR1 DFQATT, CDR2 SNEGSKA (reference sequence). The CDR3 loop spans 14 amino acids.